These T cell receptor beta chains were read from a single sample in a study of T cell responses to AZD1222 COVID-19 vaccine. TCRdb's copy holds only in-frame clones and misses some; the assay was immunoSEQ multiplex PCR. The table includes some 94,000 clones, just over 90% detected once. Sequenced material: peripheral blood, taken on day 0 of AZD1222 vaccination. All receptors come from an adult in good health. Both conserved end residues are part of each CDR3. The D gene is left open where the match is weak. Expanded clones are given a class, and other clones once, few, many or no size at all.

CDR3 DNA: TGTGCCAGCAGTAACCAACCCGCGGTTAATGAGCAGTTCTTC; CDR3 protein: CASSNQPAVNEQFF; J gene: TRBJ2-1; V gene: TRBV28; D gene: NA; clone size: NA
CDR3 DNA: TGTGCCTGGAGTAGAGAAGCGGGAGGGCCCGGTGAGCAGTTCTTC; CDR3 protein: CAWSREAGGPGEQFF; J gene: TRBJ2-1; V gene: TRBV30; D gene: TRBD2; clone size: NA
CDR3 DNA: TGCAGTATTGTCGAGGGAAATGGCTACACCTTC; CDR3 protein: CSIVEGNGYTF; J gene: TRBJ1-2; V gene: TRBV20-1; D gene: NA; clone size: NA
CDR3 DNA: TGTGCCAGCAGCATCACTTCTAGCGGGGGGGCCTACGAGCAGTACTTC; CDR3 protein: CASSITSSGGAYEQYF; J gene: TRBJ2-7; V gene: TRBV11-2; D gene: TRBD2; clone size: NA
CDR3 DNA: TGTGCCAGCAACTGGGTCGGGGGCGGATATGGCTACACCTTC; CDR3 protein: CASNWVGGGYGYTF; J gene: TRBJ1-2; V gene: TRBV28; D gene: NA; clone size: NA
CDR3 DNA: TGTGCCAGCAGTTTACTGACAGGGAGCAATCAGCCCCAGCATTTT; CDR3 protein: CASSLLTGSNQPQHF; J gene: TRBJ1-5; V gene: TRBV28; D gene: TRBD1; clone size: NA
CDR3 DNA: TGCGCCAGCAGCTTTGGGTTTAGAGGTCAGGGGAACACTGAAGCTTTCTTT; CDR3 protein: CASSFGFRGQGNTEAFF; J gene: TRBJ1-1; V gene: TRBV5-1; D gene: NA; clone size: NA
CDR3 DNA: TGTGCCAGCAGTTACGGGTCGGGACGCTCCTACAATGAGCAGTTCTTC; CDR3 protein: CASSYGSGRSYNEQFF; J gene: TRBJ2-1; V gene: TRBV6-5; D gene: NA; clone size: NA
CDR3 DNA: TGCAGCGTTGGACAGATTCCCCTCGAGCAGTACTTC; CDR3 protein: CSVGQIPLEQYF; J gene: TRBJ2-7; V gene: TRBV29-1; D gene: NA; clone size: NA
CDR3 DNA: TGTGCCAGCAGCACAGGGGGCCTAGCTGGCAATGAGCAGTTCTTC; CDR3 protein: CASSTGGLAGNEQFF; J gene: TRBJ2-1; V gene: TRBV11-2; D gene: TRBD1; clone size: NA
CDR3 DNA: TGTGCCAGTAGTATAGTAAGTGGACAGCCCCAGCATTTT; CDR3 protein: CASSIVSGQPQHF; J gene: TRBJ1-5; V gene: TRBV19; D gene: NA; clone size: NA
CDR3 DNA: TGTGCCAGCAGCCAGGTCCGGCTTCTGAACACTGAAGCTTTCTTT; CDR3 protein: CASSQVRLLNTEAFF; J gene: TRBJ1-1; V gene: TRBV14; D gene: NA; clone size: few
CDR3 DNA: TGTGCCAGCAGCCCGATCAGAGGGGGCCCCGTCGGCACTGAAGCTTTCTTT; CDR3 protein: CASSPIRGGPVGTEAFF; J gene: TRBJ1-1; V gene: TRBV14; D gene: TRBD1; clone size: NA
CDR3 DNA: TGTGCCAGCAGTGCTGTTTTCGCTGACACAGATACGCAGTATTTT; CDR3 protein: CASSAVFADTDTQYF; J gene: TRBJ2-3; V gene: TRBV2; D gene: NA; clone size: NA
CDR3 DNA: TGTGCCAGCAGCTTAGCTGAAGCCCCAAAATGTGCAACTAATGAAAAACTGTTTTTT; CDR3 protein: CASSLAEAPKCATNEKLFF; J gene: TRBJ1-4; V gene: TRBV11-3; D gene: NA; clone size: NA
CDR3 DNA: TGTGCCAGTAGTGCGCGGAGGAACACTGAAGCTTTCTTT; CDR3 protein: CASSARRNTEAFF; J gene: TRBJ1-1; V gene: TRBV19; D gene: NA; clone size: NA
CDR3 DNA: TGTGCCAGCAGTGACACCTTGAACACTGAAGCTTTCTTT; CDR3 protein: CASSDTLNTEAFF; J gene: TRBJ1-1; V gene: TRBV2; D gene: NA; clone size: NA
CDR3 DNA: TGTGCCAGCCATAAAGCGGGGACAGGCTACGAGCAGTACTTC; CDR3 protein: CASHKAGTGYEQYF; J gene: TRBJ2-7; V gene: TRBV6-5; D gene: NA; clone size: NA
CDR3 DNA: TGCGCCAGCAGCCCGCCTAACAGGGCCGCCTCCTCTGAAGCTTTCTTT; CDR3 protein: CASSPPNRAASSEAFF; J gene: TRBJ1-1; V gene: TRBV5-1; D gene: NA; clone size: NA
CDR3 DNA: TGTGCCAGCAGCCAAGATCGAAGAGGGACGGACTCCTACGAGCAGTACTTC; CDR3 protein: CASSQDRRGTDSYEQYF; J gene: TRBJ2-7; V gene: TRBV4-2; D gene: NA; clone size: NA
CDR3 DNA: TGCGCCAGCAGCGCAGGAGATGGCTACACCTTC; CDR3 protein: CASSAGDGYTF; J gene: TRBJ1-2; V gene: TRBV5-1; D gene: NA; clone size: NA
CDR3 DNA: TGTGCCAGCTCACCACCTTCAACGGAGCAGTACTTC; CDR3 protein: CASSPPSTEQYF; J gene: TRBJ2-7; V gene: TRBV18; D gene: NA; clone size: NA
CDR3 DNA: TGTGCCAGCAGCTTTCGAGCGGGACAGAACACCGGGGAGCTGTTTTTT; CDR3 protein: CASSFRAGQNTGELFF; J gene: TRBJ2-2; V gene: TRBV5-4; D gene: NA; clone size: once
CDR3 DNA: TGCGCCAGCACCCCGACAGGGTTGAGCACTGAAGCTTTCTTT; CDR3 protein: CASTPTGLSTEAFF; J gene: TRBJ1-1; V gene: TRBV5-1; D gene: TRBD1; clone size: NA
CDR3 DNA: TGTGCCAGCAGTTTGACAGGGCAACACGAGCAGTACTTC; CDR3 protein: CASSLTGQHEQYF; J gene: TRBJ2-7; V gene: TRBV12-3/TRBV12-4; D gene: TRBD1; clone size: NA
CDR3 DNA: TGTGCCAGCTCACCACAGGGGAAGGCCGGGGAGCTGTTTTTT; CDR3 protein: CASSPQGKAGELFF; J gene: TRBJ2-2; V gene: TRBV18; D gene: NA; clone size: NA
CDR3 DNA: TGTGCCACCAGCAGAGTACAGGGAGAGACCCAGTACTTC; CDR3 protein: CATSRVQGETQYF; J gene: TRBJ2-5; V gene: TRBV15; D gene: NA; clone size: NA